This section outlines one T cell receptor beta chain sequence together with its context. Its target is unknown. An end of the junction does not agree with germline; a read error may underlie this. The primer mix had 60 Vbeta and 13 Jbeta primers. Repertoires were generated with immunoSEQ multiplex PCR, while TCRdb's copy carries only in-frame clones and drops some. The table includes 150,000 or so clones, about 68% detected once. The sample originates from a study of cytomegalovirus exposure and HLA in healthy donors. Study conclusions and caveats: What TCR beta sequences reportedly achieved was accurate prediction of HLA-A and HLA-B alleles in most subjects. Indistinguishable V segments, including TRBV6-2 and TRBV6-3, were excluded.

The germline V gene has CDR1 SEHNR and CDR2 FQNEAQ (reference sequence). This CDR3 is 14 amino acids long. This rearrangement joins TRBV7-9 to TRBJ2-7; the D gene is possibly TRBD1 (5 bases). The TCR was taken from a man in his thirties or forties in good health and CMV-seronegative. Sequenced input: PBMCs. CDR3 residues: CSSSAQGWYDEQYF. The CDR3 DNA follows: TGTTCCAGCAGCGCTCAGGGTTGGTATGACGAGCAGTACTTC.